The rows below give T cell receptor beta chains drawn from one sample of a study of technical replicates of blood from a few donors. The repertoire was sequenced with immunoSEQ multiplex PCR; TCRdb's copy has only in-frame clones and lacks some. Of roughly 80,000 clones in the sample, around 94% were seen once. The specimen sequenced was T cells isolated from PBMCs. These receptors originate from a human donor in good health. Each CDR3 is given with its conserved first and last residue. Fields, in order: V gene, clone size, J gene, D gene, CDR3 DNA, CDR3 protein. The D gene is left open where the match is weak. Clone size, where shown, is once, few, many, or a class for clones that have expanded.

>TRBV30|NA|TRBJ2-7|TRBD1
TGTGCCTGGAGTGTACTAAACCGGGACAGGGTGTACGAGCAGTACTTC
CAWSVLNRDRVYEQYF
>TRBV5-1|few|TRBJ1-1|NA
TGCGCCAGCAGCTTAGACACCGTCGGCACTGAAGCTTTCTTT
CASSLDTVGTEAFF
>TRBV6-5|NA|TRBJ1-5|NA
TGTGCCAGCAGTTACACAGCTAATCAGCCCCAGCATTTT
CASSYTANQPQHF
>TRBV18|few|TRBJ1-1|NA
TGTGCCAGCTCACCGGGGCTGCATCCGAACACTGAAGCTTTCTTT
CASSPGLHPNTEAFF
>TRBV10-3|NA|TRBJ2-1|TRBD2
TGTGCCATCAGTGAGTCCGGTAGCGGGTCCGGCAGCTCCTACAATGAGCAGTTCTTC
CAISESGSGSGSSYNEQFF
>TRBV10-3|NA|TRBJ1-2|TRBD1
TGTGCCATCACCCCTGACAGGGTAAGCAGCTACACCTTC
CAITPDRVSSYTF
>TRBV19|NA|TRBJ1-2|NA
TGTGCCAGTAGTATTCCGACAGCTGTAAACTATGGCTACACCTTC
CASSIPTAVNYGYTF
>TRBV7-6|NA|TRBJ1-1|NA
TGTGCCAGCAGCCTGGGAGTATCTAACATGAACACTGAAGCTTTCTTT
CASSLGVSNMNTEAFF
>TRBV6-5|NA|TRBJ1-2|NA
TGTGCCAGCAGTTACCCGAGGAGTCCCTATGGCTACACCTTC
CASSYPRSPYGYTF
>TRBV11-3|NA|TRBJ2-1|NA
TGTGCCAGCAGCTTAGGCGGGGCTGGGGCGGGTGAGCAGTTCTTC
CASSLGGAGAGEQFF
>TRBV5-8|NA|TRBJ2-7|TRBD1
TGTGCCGGACGGTCCCCGGGACAGCCTTCCTACGAGCAGTACTTC
CAGRSPGQPSYEQYF
>TRBV7-9|NA|TRBJ2-7|TRBD2
TGTGCCAGCAGCTTAGGGGGGAGGGGCTACGAGCAGTACTTC
CASSLGGRGYEQYF
>TRBV5-1|NA|TRBJ2-1|NA
TGCGCCAGCAGCTTGGTCCCAACGAGCTCCTACAATGAGCAGTTCTTC
CASSLVPTSSYNEQFF
>TRBV7-3|NA|TRBJ2-2|NA
TGTGCCAGCAGCTTAAACGGCGGGACGAACACCGGGGAGCTGTTTTTT
CASSLNGGTNTGELFF
>TRBV2|NA|TRBJ1-1|NA
TGTGCCACCTTACAGGGTCGGAACACTGAAGCTTTCTTT
CATLQGRNTEAFF
>TRBV4-1|NA|TRBJ2-7|NA
TGCGCCAGCAGCCAAGAGACAAGCTACGAGCAGTACTTC
CASSQETSYEQYF
>TRBV2|few|TRBJ1-1|NA
TGTGCCAAACCACTTCTCACTGAAGCTTTCTTT
CAKPLLTEAFF
>TRBV6-1|NA|TRBJ1-1|NA
TGTGCCAGCAGGGAAGGGGGGGAGGGCACTGAAGCTTTCTTT
CASREGGEGTEAFF
>TRBV11-2|NA|TRBJ2-7|TRBD2
TGTGCCAGCAGCTCCCAAGCTAGCGGGAGAATCGGCGAGCAGTACTTC
CASSSQASGRIGEQYF
>TRBV27|NA|TRBJ2-1|NA
TGTGCCAGCAGTCTGTACAATGAGCAGTTCTTC
CASSLYNEQFF
>TRBV28|NA|TRBJ2-1|TRBD2
TGTGCCAGCAGTTTCCCCTCCCAACTAGCGGGAGGGCCCCGGGAGCAGTTCTTC
CASSFPSQLAGGPREQFF
>TRBV30|NA|TRBJ2-1|NA
TGTGCCTGGAAAACAGGGTACAATGAGCAGTTCTTC
CAWKTGYNEQFF
>TRBV13|NA|TRBJ2-3|NA
TGTGCCAGCAAGGGAGGCTCACCCACAGATACGCAGTATTTT
CASKGGSPTDTQYF
>TRBV27|NA|TRBJ1-5|NA
TGTGCCAGCAGTTTGTCGTTAATTGATCAGCCCCAGCATTTT
CASSLSLIDQPQHF
>TRBV11-3|NA|TRBJ2-3|NA
TGTGCCAGCACCCTTAGGGGGTCGACAGATACGCAGTATTTT
CASTLRGSTDTQYF
>TRBV2|NA|TRBJ2-2|NA
TGTGCCAGCACCAAAAGGGGAGGTGCCGGGGAGCTGTTTTTT
CASTKRGGAGELFF
>TRBV4-2|NA|TRBJ2-1|TRBD2
TGTGCCAGCAGCGAAGAAGGGACTAGCGTAAACAATGAGCAGTTCTTC
CASSEEGTSVNNEQFF
>TRBV5-6|NA|TRBJ2-5|NA
TGTGCCAGCAGCTTTGCCACGGGGACTCATCAAGAGACCCAGTACTTC
CASSFATGTHQETQYF
>TRBV19|NA|TRBJ2-6|NA
TGTGCCAGTAGTATAGTCAATTCTGGGGCCAACGTCCTGACTTTC
CASSIVNSGANVLTF
>TRBV28|NA|TRBJ1-4|NA
TGTGCCAGCAGTCCTATGACGGAAGCAGGGTATGAAAAACTGTTTTTT
CASSPMTEAGYEKLFF
>TRBV6-6|NA|TRBJ2-5|TRBD2
TGTGCCAGCAGTTACCTGGTTGCGGGAGGGGAGACCCAGTACTTC
CASSYLVAGGETQYF
>TRBV21-1|NA|TRBJ2-2|NA
TGTGCCAGCGACAGGGGGCGGAACGGGGAGCTGTTTTTT
CASDRGRNGELFF
>TRBV7-9|once|TRBJ2-5|TRBD1
TGTGCCAGCGGGATGACAGGGGGCCGGACCGATTTGGGGGAGACCCAGTACTTC
CASGMTGGRTDLGETQYF
>TRBV5-6|NA|TRBJ2-1|TRBD1
TGTGCCAGCAGCCCTTGGACAGGGGGTATGGATGAGCAGTTCTTC
CASSPWTGGMDEQFF
>TRBV6-1|once|TRBJ1-1|TRBD1
TGTGCCAGCCAACAGGGGTGGACTGAAGCTTTCTTT
CASQQGWTEAFF
>TRBV25-1|NA|TRBJ2-5|TRBD1
TGTGCCAGCAGTGAATATAGGGGGACAGGGGGATTGGAGACCCAGTACTTC
CASSEYRGTGGLETQYF
>TRBV10-3|NA|TRBJ2-5|NA
TGTGCCATCAGTGAGTCGGGGGCTCTACAAGAGACCCAGTACTTC
CAISESGALQETQYF
>TRBV9|NA|TRBJ2-3|TRBD1
TGTGCCAGCAGCGTAACGGGACAGGGCGTCGCAGATACGCAGTATTTT
CASSVTGQGVADTQYF
>TRBV5-1|NA|TRBJ1-5|TRBD1
TGCGCCAGCAGCCAGACAGGGATTAGCAATCAGCCCCAGCATTTT
CASSQTGISNQPQHF
>TRBV27|NA|TRBJ2-1|NA
TGTGCCAGCAGTGAAGACAGATACAATGAGCAGTTCTTC
CASSEDRYNEQFF
>TRBV4-2|NA|TRBJ2-1|NA
TGTGCCAGCAGCCAAGGTCGTGGGCACCTTGAGCAGTTCTTC
CASSQGRGHLEQFF
>TRBV6-1|NA|TRBJ2-5|TRBD1
TGTGCCAGCAGTTTGGACAGGGGACAAGAGACCCAGTACTTC
CASSLDRGQETQYF
>TRBV4-3|NA|TRBJ2-4|TRBD1
TGCGCCAGCAGCCACACAGGGGACGGCATTCAGTACTTC
CASSHTGDGIQYF
>TRBV9|NA|TRBJ1-1|NA
TGTGCCAGCAGCGGCGTGGACACTGAAGCTTTCTTT
CASSGVDTEAFF
>TRBV19|few|TRBJ1-5|NA
TGTGCCAGTAGTATGTCAATAGGGGTAGAGCCCCAGCATTTT
CASSMSIGVEPQHF
>TRBV9|NA|TRBJ1-1|NA
TGTGCCAGCAGCCCAGGTAGTTCCAGTGAAGCTTTCTTT
CASSPGSSSEAFF
>TRBV27|NA|TRBJ2-7|TRBD1
TGTGCCAGCAGTTCTACAGGGACAGGGGTCTTCGAGCAGTACTTC
CASSSTGTGVFEQYF